The entry that follows covers one T cell receptor beta chain sequence. Its antigen remains unknown. One end of the junction fails to match germline, which may point to a read error. Germline values: CDR1 SNHLY, CDR2 FYNNEI. The CDR3 loop spans 14 amino acids. This sample was taken from a study of STAT5B mutations in CD4+ large granular lymphocyte leukemia. Sequencing was at survey level. Using immunoSEQ multiplex PCR, the repertoire was profiled, and TCRdb retains in-frame clones only, with some absent. The profile shows approximately 49,000 clones, less than 85% of them singletons. The study's findings and limits: TRBV06-family usage was enriched in top patient clones (8/27) versus controls (2/35).

This sequence originates from a human donor in good health. J is TRBJ2-1 and V is TRBV2, with 10 bases fitting TRBD1. The source material was CD4+ T cells from blood buffy coats. This chain's CDR3 is CASSGQGGRSEQFF. The CDR3 nucleotides read TGTGCCAGTAGTGGACAGGGGGGAAGGAGTGAGCAGTTCTTC.